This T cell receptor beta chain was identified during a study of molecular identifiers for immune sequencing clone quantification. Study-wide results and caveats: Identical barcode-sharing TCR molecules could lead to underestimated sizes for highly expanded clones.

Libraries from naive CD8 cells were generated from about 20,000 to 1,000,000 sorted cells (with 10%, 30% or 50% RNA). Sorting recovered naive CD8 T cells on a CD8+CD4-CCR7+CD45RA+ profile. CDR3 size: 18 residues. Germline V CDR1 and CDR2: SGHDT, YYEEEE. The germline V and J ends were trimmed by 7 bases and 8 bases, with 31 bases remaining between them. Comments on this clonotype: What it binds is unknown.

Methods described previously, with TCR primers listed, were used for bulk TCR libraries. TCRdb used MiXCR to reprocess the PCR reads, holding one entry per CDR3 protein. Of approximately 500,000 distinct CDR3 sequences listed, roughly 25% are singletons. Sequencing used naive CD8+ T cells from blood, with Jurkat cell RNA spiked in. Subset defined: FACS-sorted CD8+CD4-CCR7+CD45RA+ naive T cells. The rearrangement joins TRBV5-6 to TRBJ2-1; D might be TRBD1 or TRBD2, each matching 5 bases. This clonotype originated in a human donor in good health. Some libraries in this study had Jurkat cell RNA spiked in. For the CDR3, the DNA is TGTGCCAGCGACCCATTCGGGGACCGCCGGGCCTCCCCGGATGAGCAGTTCTTC. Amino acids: CASDPFGDRRASPDEQFF.